The source of this T cell receptor beta chain is a study of blood T cell repertoires in COVID-19. Across the whole study: COVID-19 samples from acute and convalescent phases originated in the United States, Italy and Spain. Nucleic acid was either cDNA or gDNA, and it came from T cells, B-cell-depleted T cells, or PBMCs.

Original data processing: Estimation of nucleated cell counts was performed using reference gene primer amplification. The repertoire was sequenced with immunoSEQ multiplex PCR; TCRdb's copy has only in-frame clones and lacks some. For V, J and clone size, that table is used; D and trimming come from the DNA. The sample has around 160,000 clones, 90% seen once. Trimming pared 5 bases from V and 3 bases from J, leaving 11 bases between. The germline V gene encodes CDR1 ENHRY and CDR2 SYGVKD. This CDR3 contains 14 residues. The material sequenced was peripheral blood. This chain links TRBV10-3 with TRBJ1-5, with a tentative D call TRBD1 (6 bases). The clonotype was recovered from a man in his 60s with active or convalescent COVID-19. The CDR3, as DNA: TGTGCCATCAGTTTACAGGGTGTCAATCAGCCCCAGCATTTT. Encoded protein: CAISLQGVNQPQHF.